The 7 T cell receptor beta chains listed next were all sequenced from one sample in a study of T cell responses to AZD1222 COVID-19 vaccine. The method was immunoSEQ multiplex PCR; TCRdb's version includes in-frame clones alone and lacks a portion of them. Of roughly 200,000 clones listed, more than 85% were seen once; the top ten hold approximately 1.6%. This specimen consisted of peripheral blood, obtained 28 days after the second AZD1222 dose. These receptors originate from an adult who received the AZD1222 COVID-19 vaccine.

This clone was recorded once. CDR3 region: CASSLTRKNTEAFF. DNA of the CDR3: TGTGCCAGCAGCTTAACCAGGAAGAACACTGAAGCTTTCTTT. This rearrangement joins TRBV7-2 to TRBJ1-1; no definite D call. This CDR3 has 14 residues. V was clipped by 2 bases and J by 1 base, with 8 bases between them. The germline CDR1 and CDR2 sequences are SGHTA and FQGNSA.

This sequence joins TRBV10-3 and TRBJ1-2; no definite D call. The CDR3 totals 12 residues. The germline gives CDR1 ENHRY, CDR2 SYGVKD. Between the trimmed V and J ends, which lost 1 base and 4 bases, there was a span of 4 bases. The CDR3 sequence is CAISELGYGYTF. The CDR3 DNA reads as TGTGCCATCAGTGAGTTGGGCTATGGCTACACCTTC.

The chain carries TRBV18 and TRBJ2-7; tentatively, D is TRBD1 (6 bases). CDR3 length equals 14 residues. V was clipped by 2 bases and J by 3 bases, with 11 bases between them. The V gene's germline CDR1 is KGHSH and CDR2 LQKENI. The CDR3 here is CASSPDRSNYEQYF. CDR3 in DNA: TGTGCCAGCTCACCAGACAGGTCGAACTACGAGCAGTACTTC.

The V call is TRBV5-6, the J call TRBJ2-3, with unresolved D. CDR3 length equals 15 residues. V lost 2 bases, J lost 6 bases, and 16 bases lay in between. Germline CDR1 SGHDT, CDR2 YYEEEE. In DNA, the CDR3 is TGTGCCAGCAGCTTATCAGTTCCTTGGGTTGATACGCAGTATTTT. Translating it yields CASSLSVPWVDTQYF. Variable domain in full (rest from reference TRBV5-6 and TRBJ2-3): DAGVTQSPTHLIKTRGQQVTLRCSPKSGHDTVSWYQQALGQGPQFIFQYYEEEERQRGNFPDRFSGHQFPNYSSELNVNALLLGDSALYLCASSLSVPWVDTQYFGPGTRLTVL.

With respect to this clone: The sample contains more than one DNA sequence encoding this CDR3. The rearrangement links TRBV6-5 to TRBJ1-1; the D is unclear. CDR1 is MNHEY and CDR2 is SVGAGI in the germline V gene. V shed 0 bases and J shed 4 bases, with 6 bases lying between them. CDR3 length: 13 amino acids. CDR3 residues: CASSYSGGTEAFF. The CDR3 bases are TGTGCCAGCAGTTACTCGGGAGGCACTGAAGCTTTCTTT.

V is TRBV6-1 and J is TRBJ2-7; possible D gene TRBD1, 5 bases. V lost 3 bases to trimming and J lost 4 bases, with 13 bases between them. Germline V gene lookup returns CDR1 MNHNS and CDR2 SASEGT. The CDR3 loop spans 14 amino acids. The CDR3 is CASSDWQGSYEQYF. The CDR3 bases are TGTGCCAGCAGTGATTGGCAGGGCAGTTACGAGCAGTACTTC.

This chain uses TRBV5-5 with TRBJ1-1; D is unresolved. The germline CDR1 and CDR2 sequences are SGHKS and YYEKEE (reference sequence). The V end lost 0 bases, the J end lost 1 base, and 4 bases lay between the germline ends. CDR3 size: 13 residues. In nucleotides, the CDR3 is TGTGCCAGCAGCTTGGGAGGGAACACTGAAGCTTTCTTT. Protein product: CASSLGGNTEAFF.